Each of the 17 T cell receptor beta chains below was sequenced from the same sample in a study of cytomegalovirus exposure and HLA in healthy donors. TCRdb's table, derived via immunoSEQ multiplex PCR, lists solely in-frame clones and lacks some. The sample carries 150,000 to 200,000 clones, approximately 84% recorded once. Sequencing was done on a sample of PBMCs. All receptors come from a young woman in good health and CMV-seropositive.

The CDR3 DNA reads TGTGCCACCAGCTTTCGGGGGGCGGCATCCTACGAGCAGTACTTC. Translating gives CATSFRGAASYEQYF. V is TRBV15 and J is TRBJ2-7; perhaps TRBD2 as D (7 bases). CDR3 length equals 15 residues. Trimming removed 5 bases from V and 1 base from J, with 15 bases in between. From germline, CDR1 is LNHNV and CDR2 YYDKDF (reference sequence). Full variable domain (outside the CDR3, taken from reference TRBV15 and TRBJ2-7): DAMVIQNPRYQVTQFGKPVTLSCSQTLNHNVMYWYQQKSSQAPKLLFHYYDKDFNNEADTPDNFQSRRPNTSFCFLDIRSPGLGDTAMYLCATSFRGAASYEQYFGPGTRLTVT.

CDR3 residues: CASRGPGSTGELFF. The CDR3 DNA reads TGTGCCAGCAGGGGCCCAGGGTCGACCGGGGAGCTGTTTTTT. This chain connects TRBV2 to TRBJ2-2; D is perhaps TRBD1 (5 bases). The V gene's germline CDR1 is SNHLY and CDR2 FYNNEI. The CDR3 length is 14 residues. The V gene lost 6 bases and the J gene lost 5 bases, with 13 bases spanning the gap. Combining the CDR3 with reference TRBV2 and TRBJ2-2 gives the whole variable domain EPEVTQTPSHQVTQMGQEVILRCVPISNHLYFYWYRQILGQKVEFLVSFYNNEISEKSEIFDDQFSVERPDGSNFTLKIRSTKLEDSAMYFCASRGPGSTGELFFGEGSRLTVL.

The chain employs TRBV5-4 and TRBJ1-1; D not resolved. This CDR3 spans 11 amino acids. V gave up 2 bases and J gave up 11 bases, with 10 bases separating them. Germline V gives CDR1 SGHNT, CDR2 YYREEE (reference sequence). CDR3 DNA: TGTGCCAGCAGCTTAGAGGCTGTGGCTTTCTTT. Translated: CASSLEAVAFF.

This rearrangement joins TRBV7-9 to TRBJ2-2, with D perhaps matching TRBD2 (6 bases). The germline V gene has CDR1 SEHNR and CDR2 FQNEAQ (reference sequence). V was clipped by 5 bases and J by 3 bases, with 16 bases between them. CDR3 length: 16 residues. CDR3 sequence: CASSPGVREDTGELFF. CDR3 nucleotide sequence: TGTGCCAGCAGCCCGGGGGTCAGGGAAGACACCGGGGAGCTGTTTTTT.

This chain links TRBV29-1 with TRBJ1-1, with a tentative D call TRBD1 (6 bases). CDR3 length: 12 residues. From germline, CDR1 is SQVTM and CDR2 ANQGSEA. With 6 bases removed from V and 4 bases from J, the gap between germline ends came to 12 bases. The CDR3 protein is CSVHTGITEAFF. CDR3 coding DNA: TGCAGCGTACACACAGGGATCACTGAAGCTTTCTTT.

This clone came up a few times. The rearrangement uses TRBV2 and TRBJ2-7; D is possibly TRBD2 (6 bases). The CDR3 consists of 14 residues. V shed 6 bases and J shed 2 bases, with 14 bases lying between them. Germline V gives CDR1 SNHLY, CDR2 FYNNEI. The CDR3, as DNA: TGTGCCAGCAGAGGTGGCGGGGCCCCCTACGAGCAGTACTTC. It is translated as CASRGGGAPYEQYF. The whole variable domain, filled in from reference TRBV2 and TRBJ2-7, reads EPEVTQTPSHQVTQMGQEVILRCVPISNHLYFYWYRQILGQKVEFLVSFYNNEISEKSEIFDDQFSVERPDGSNFTLKIRSTKLEDSAMYFCASRGGGAPYEQYFGPGTRLTVT.

The CDR3: CSVEDGARRGEQFF. The CDR3, as DNA: TGCAGCGTTGAAGATGGAGCGAGGCGTGGTGAGCAGTTCTTC. The rearrangement links TRBV29-1 to TRBJ2-1; D unresolved. Germline V CDR1 and CDR2: SQVTM, ANQGSEA. Trimming stripped 0 bases from V and 9 bases from J, with 15 bases between. The CDR3 consists of 14 residues.

In its sample, this clone was seen once. This rearrangement joins TRBV6-6 to TRBJ2-3, with 8 positions matching TRBD2. CDR3 length: 16 amino acids. From germline, CDR1 is MNHNY and CDR2 SVGAGI (reference sequence). V lost 1 base to trimming and J lost 5 bases; unmatched junction nucleotides: 8. The CDR3 DNA sequence: TGTGCCAGCAGTTACTTCCGAGCGGGGGCGGGAGATACGCAGTATTTT. Translated: CASSYFRAGAGDTQYF.

The chain carries TRBV19 and TRBJ2-3; 8 nucleotides match TRBD2. The V gene end was trimmed by 10 bases and the J gene end by 4 bases; junction bases not matched to a gene: 7. The CDR3 is 13 amino acids. Germline CDR1 and CDR2: LNHDA and SQIVND (reference sequence). The CDR3 nucleotides read TGTGCCACTGGGCGGGGGGTCTCAGATACGCAGTATTTT. This encodes CATGRGVSDTQYF.

The V gene is TRBV7-8, the J gene TRBJ1-1; TRBD1 matches 9 bases. In germline, CDR1 is SGHVS, CDR2 FQNEAQ. V lost 4 bases to trimming and J lost 10 bases; unmatched junction nucleotides: 13. This CDR3 spans 15 amino acids. The CDR3 region is CASSSRLGDRERAFF. CDR3 nucleotide sequence: TGTGCCAGCAGCTCAAGACTGGGGGACAGGGAACGAGCTTTCTTT.

V usage is TRBV6-6 and J usage is TRBJ1-2; a possible D gene is TRBD1 (5 bases). The germline V and J ends were trimmed by 5 bases and 7 bases, with 14 bases remaining between them. The germline CDR1 and CDR2 sequences are MNHNY and SVGAGI (reference sequence). The CDR3 contains 13 residues. The CDR3 here is CASSTDSLFGYTF. CDR3 bases: TGTGCCAGCAGTACCGACAGCTTATTTGGCTACACCTTC.

The rearrangement joins TRBV27 to TRBJ2-6; possible D gene TRBD1, 6 bases. Per the germline V gene, CDR1 is MNHEY and CDR2 is SMNVEV (reference sequence). CDR3 length equals 15 residues. Trimming removed 6 bases from V and 4 bases from J, with 13 bases in between. This CDR3 is CASSPQGSGANVLTF. For the CDR3, the DNA is TGTGCCAGCAGCCCCCAGGGGTCCGGGGCCAACGTCCTGACTTTC.

The CDR3 bases are TGTGCCAGCAGCTCCAGGGTAAACTATGGCTACACCTTC. Translated: CASSSRVNYGYTF. This chain joins TRBV7-9 and TRBJ1-2; D possibly corresponds to TRBD1 (5 bases). Germline CDR1 reads SEHNR; CDR2 reads FQNEAQ (reference sequence). This CDR3 contains 13 residues. Trimming took 4 bases from V and 2 from J, leaving 8 bases between them.

The chain couples TRBV7-2 to TRBJ2-3, with 7 bases that match TRBD1. J was trimmed by 1 base and V by 5 bases; bases with no gene match: 9. The germline gives CDR1 SGHTA, CDR2 FQGNSA. The CDR3 covers 16 residues. CDR3 sequence: CASSPPTRGRTDTQYF. The CDR3 bases are TGTGCCAGCAGCCCCCCAACAAGGGGGCGCACAGATACGCAGTATTTT.

The chain uses TRBV27 and TRBJ2-2; 8 bases align to TRBD2. Losses at the gene ends were 6 bases for V and 0 bases for J; bases not matched to a gene: 6. CDR1 and CDR2 from the germline V gene are MNHEY and SMNVEV (reference sequence). The CDR3 runs 16 residues. This CDR3 is CASRRTGLANTGELFF. The CDR3, as DNA: TGTGCCAGCAGACGGACGGGACTAGCGAACACCGGGGAGCTGTTTTTT.

The rearrangement links TRBV4-2 to TRBJ1-6; D unclear. The V and J ends lost 6 bases and 6 bases respectively, with 15 bases between them. The CDR3 is 15 amino acids. Germline V gives CDR1 LGHNA, CDR2 YNFKEQ. CDR3 amino acids: CASRLTRESNSPLHF. The CDR3 DNA is TGTGCCAGCAGACTAACTCGGGAGTCTAATTCACCCCTCCACTTT.

This clone has only one observation. V gene TRBV5-4 combines with J gene TRBJ2-5, with no clear D. V was clipped by 4 bases and J by 7 bases, with 23 bases between them. Germline V gene lookup returns CDR1 SGHNT and CDR2 YYREEE (reference sequence). The CDR3 length is 16 residues. The CDR3 loop is CASSAQDPGFLGTQYF. Here the CDR3 DNA reads TGTGCCAGCAGCGCACAAGACCCAGGATTCCTTGGGACCCAGTACTTC.